Listed here are 5 T cell receptor beta chains from one sample, sequenced in a study of blood T cell repertoires in COVID-19. The repertoire was sequenced with immunoSEQ multiplex PCR; TCRdb's copy has only in-frame clones and lacks some. The sample holds approximately 180,000 clones; approximately 90% are singletons and the top ten take approximately 1.4%. Sequencing was performed on peripheral blood. All receptors come from a woman in her forties or fifties with acute or convalescent COVID-19.

This rearrangement joins TRBV6-5 to TRBJ1-1; possible D gene TRBD1, 5 bases. CDR1 MNHEY and CDR2 SVGAGI come from the germline V gene. V gave up 2 bases and J gave up 3 bases, with 13 bases separating them. The CDR3 contains 15 residues. For the CDR3, the DNA is TGTGCCAGCAGTTACGGCGGGACGGCCTACACTGAAGCTTTCTTT. As protein: CASSYGGTAYTEAFF.

V is TRBV10-3 and J is TRBJ1-2; 7 bases agree with TRBD1. V was clipped by 3 bases and J by 9 bases; unmatched bases: 7. Germline V gene sequence: CDR1 ENHRY, CDR2 SYGVKD. The CDR3 has 13 amino acids. Written as DNA, the CDR3 is TGTGCCATCAGTGAAGGACAGGACCACAGCTACACCTTC. Its protein is CAISEGQDHSYTF.

The V gene is TRBV7-2, the J gene TRBJ2-5, with 7 bases fitting TRBD1. Germline V gene sequence: CDR1 SGHTA, CDR2 FQGNSA. The V and J ends lost 3 bases and 5 bases, in that order; junction bases with no gene match: 6. The CDR3 sequence is 14 residues long. The CDR3 DNA reads TGTGCCAGCAGCTTTGGACAGGAAGGGGAGACCCAGTACTTC. Protein: CASSFGQEGETQYF.

J is TRBJ1-2 and V is TRBV7-9; tentative D call: TRBD1 (6 bases). The CDR3 sequence is 16 residues long. Germline CDR1 is SEHNR and CDR2 is FQNEAQ (reference sequence). Trimming removed 4 bases from V and 4 bases from J, with 19 bases in between. The CDR3 DNA follows: TGTGCCAGCAGCTCGACCTCGGGACAAACTTTCTATGGCTACACCTTC. Its translation is CASSSTSGQTFYGYTF.

This chain connects TRBV5-1 to TRBJ1-3, with D unresolved. The germline gives CDR1 SGHRS, CDR2 YFSETQ. This CDR3 comprises 15 residues. V was clipped by 1 base and J by 0 bases, with 8 bases between them. This CDR3 is CASSLSLPSGNTIYF. Here the CDR3 DNA reads TGCGCCAGCAGCTTGAGCCTCCCCTCTGGAAACACCATATATTTT.